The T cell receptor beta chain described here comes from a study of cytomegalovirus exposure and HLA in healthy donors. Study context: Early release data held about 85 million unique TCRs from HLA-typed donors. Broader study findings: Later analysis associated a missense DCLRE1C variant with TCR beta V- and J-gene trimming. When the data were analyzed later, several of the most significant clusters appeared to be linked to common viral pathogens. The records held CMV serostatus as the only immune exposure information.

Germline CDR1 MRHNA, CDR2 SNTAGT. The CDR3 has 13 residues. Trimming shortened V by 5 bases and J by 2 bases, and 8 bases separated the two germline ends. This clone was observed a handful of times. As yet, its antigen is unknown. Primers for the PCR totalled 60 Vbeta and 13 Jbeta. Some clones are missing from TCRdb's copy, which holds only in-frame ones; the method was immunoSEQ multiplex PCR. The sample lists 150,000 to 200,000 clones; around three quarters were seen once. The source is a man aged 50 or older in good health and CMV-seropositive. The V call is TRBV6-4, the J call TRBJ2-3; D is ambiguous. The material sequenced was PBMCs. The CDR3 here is CASSHDTTDTQYF. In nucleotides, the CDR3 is TGTGCCAGCAGTCACGACACCACAGATACGCAGTATTTT.